This T cell receptor (beta chain) originates from a study of blood T cell repertoires in COVID-19. Turning to the study itself: Samples representing acute and convalescent COVID-19 were sourced from the United States, Italy and Spain. T cells, B-cell-depleted T cells, or PBMCs supplied cDNA or gDNA.

The V gene's germline CDR1 is SGHRS and CDR2 YFSETQ. The CDR3 is made up of 15 amino acids. Trimming took off 0 bases at V and 4 bases at J, with 13 bases between the two ends. In the study's own analysis: Nucleated cell counts were estimated from reference gene primer amplification. Sequencing used immunoSEQ multiplex PCR; TCRdb keeps in-frame clones, though not all of them. That table gives V, J and clone size, and the DNA gave D and trimming. The sample includes around 64,000 clones, 87% of them seen just once. Sequencing input: peripheral blood. This chain joins TRBV5-1 and TRBJ1-2, with a tentative D call TRBD1 (6 bases). The origin of this receptor is a woman aged 80 or older with acute or convalescent COVID-19. As DNA, the CDR3 is TGCGCCAGCAGCTTGGAATCCGGGGGGGCCTATGGCTACACCTTC. Translating it yields CASSLESGGAYGYTF.